This TCR beta chain was recorded in a study of blood T cell repertoires in COVID-19. All enrollees were roughly 18 to 90 years old and from 24 US areas. Sequenced by immunoSEQ multiplex PCR; TCRdb stores in-frame clones only, minus some. Here the sample spans 250,000 to 300,000 clones, under 90% being singletons. The TCR sequence derives from a young man with acute COVID-19. Sequenced: PBMCs or T cells enriched from blood (not recorded which).

CDR3 nucleotides: TGTGCCAGCAGCCGGGGAGGCGCCGGAAACACCATATATTTT. It translates to CASSRGGAGNTIYF. V is TRBV14 and J is TRBJ1-3, with D uncertain. This CDR3 contains 14 residues. Trimming stripped 4 bases from V and 4 bases from J, with 11 bases between. CDR1 is SGHDN, CDR2 FVKESK, per germline. The full variable domain, completed using reference TRBV14 and TRBJ1-3, is EAGVTQFPSHSVIEKGQTVTLRCDPISGHDNLYWYRRVMGKEIKFLLHFVKESKQDESGMPNNRFLAERTGGTYSTLKVQPAELEDSGVYFCASSRGGAGNTIYFGEGSWLTVV.